This entry lists 9 T cell receptor beta chains sequenced from one sample in a study of TIL therapy for anti-PD-1-resistant metastatic lung cancer. The time point: pre-treatment sample, taken before nivolumab and TIL therapy. Pleural nodules or supraclavicular lymph nodes made up most of the excised metastases sampled. The libraries were made with immunoSEQ v3. Sequencing used immunoSEQ multiplex PCR; TCRdb keeps in-frame clones, though not all of them. The data hold tens of thousands of clones, with just under 75% observed a single time. Here the sequenced sample was tumor tissue, taken at baseline. The receptors here all came from a person aged 25-85 years with non-small cell lung cancer.

The J gene is TRBJ1-2, the V gene TRBV6-5, with 11 nucleotides matching TRBD1. The CDR3 contains 14 residues. Germline trimming cut 5 bases from V and 7 bases from J; bases unmatched to any gene: 6. Per germline, CDR1 MNHEY and CDR2 SVGAGI. In DNA, the CDR3 is TGTGCCAGCAGTAGGACAGGGGGCTTGTCTGGCTACACCTTC. This translates into CASSRTGGLSGYTF.

This clone was seen more than once but under ten times. V and J are TRBV29-1 and TRBJ1-3, with 12 bases aligning to TRBD1. The J segment lost 12 bases and the V segment lost 4 bases, leaving 10 bases of the junction unmatched. Germline-derived CDR1 and CDR2 are SQVTM and ANQGSEA. The CDR3 contains 14 residues. CDR3 amino acids: CSVAIIGTGGSIYF. The CDR3 coding sequence is TGCAGCGTTGCGATCATCGGGACAGGGGGCAGCATATATTTT.

This clone was seen a single time. DNA for the CDR3: TGTGCCAGCTTCGGGGCGGCGGCCTGGGAGACCCAGTACTTC. Its protein is CASFGAAAWETQYF. The V call is TRBV6-1, the J call TRBJ2-5; D is tentatively TRBD1 or TRBD2 (5 bases each). CDR1 MNHNS and CDR2 SASEGT come from the germline V gene. Trimming removed 8 bases at V and 5 bases at J, with 18 bases between. The CDR3 sequence is 14 residues long.

The gene calls are TRBV6-6 and TRBJ2-4; the match to TRBD1 covers 7 bases. The CDR3 runs to 16 residues. With V trimmed by 4 bases and J by 1 base, 7 bases remained unmatched. Germline CDR1 and CDR2: MNHNY and SVGAGI (reference sequence). The CDR3 region is CASSWGQPFAKNIQYF. CDR3 in DNA: TGTGCCAGCAGTTGGGGACAGCCTTTTGCCAAAAACATTCAGTACTTC.

V is TRBV11-1 and J is TRBJ2-7, with 8 positions matching TRBD1. The CDR3 runs to 18 residues. CDR1 and CDR2 (germline): SGHAT, FQDESV (reference sequence). J was trimmed by 0 bases and V by 5 bases; bases with no gene match: 15. CDR3 DNA sequence: TGTGCCAGCAGCGTAAGCCTGCCAGGGGGCCTTTACTCCTACGAGCAGTACTTC. Its protein is CASSVSLPGGLYSYEQYF.

The chain joins TRBV2 to TRBJ2-6; 8 positions match TRBD1. Germline CDR1 SNHLY, CDR2 FYNNEI. V lost 6 bases and J lost 2; bases outside the gene matches: 12. The CDR3 runs to 18 residues. The CDR3 reads CASRDTRDRLAGANVLTF. DNA for the CDR3: TGTGCCAGCAGGGATACCCGGGACAGGTTGGCTGGGGCCAACGTCCTGACTTTC. The variable domain in full, completed from reference TRBV2 and TRBJ2-6, reads EPEVTQTPSHQVTQMGQEVILRCVPISNHLYFYWYRQILGQKVEFLVSFYNNEISEKSEIFDDQFSVERPDGSNFTLKIRSTKLEDSAMYFCASRDTRDRLAGANVLTFGAGSRLTVL.

The V call is TRBV7-2, the J call TRBJ2-7; 11 bases fit TRBD1. J gave up 5 bases and V 3 bases, and 3 bases lay outside the gene matches. The CDR3 extends over 14 amino acids. Germline lookup yields CDR1 SGHTA and CDR2 FQGNSA. As DNA, the CDR3 is TGTGCCAGCAGCTTTGGGACAGGGGGGGACGAGCAGTACTTC. Protein sequence: CASSFGTGGDEQYF.

The rearrangement uses TRBV30 and TRBJ1-1; the match to TRBD1 covers 9 bases. J gave up 0 bases and V 3 bases, and 17 bases lay outside the gene matches. The CDR3 has 19 amino acids. CDR1 is GTSNPN, CDR2 SVGIG, per germline (reference sequence). DNA of the CDR3: TGTGCCTGGAGACCTCCATGGGGGACAGGGAGAAGTATGAACACTGAAGCTTTCTTT. Its protein is CAWRPPWGTGRSMNTEAFF.

The chain couples TRBV11-2 to TRBJ2-2; no definite D call. The V end lost 1 base, the J end lost 4 bases, and 7 bases lay between the germline ends. The CDR3 is made up of 14 amino acids. Germline V CDR1 and CDR2: SGHAT, FQNNGV. The CDR3 region is CASSLVGFTGELFF. The CDR3 coding sequence is TGTGCCAGCAGCTTAGTGGGGTTCACCGGGGAGCTGTTTTTT.